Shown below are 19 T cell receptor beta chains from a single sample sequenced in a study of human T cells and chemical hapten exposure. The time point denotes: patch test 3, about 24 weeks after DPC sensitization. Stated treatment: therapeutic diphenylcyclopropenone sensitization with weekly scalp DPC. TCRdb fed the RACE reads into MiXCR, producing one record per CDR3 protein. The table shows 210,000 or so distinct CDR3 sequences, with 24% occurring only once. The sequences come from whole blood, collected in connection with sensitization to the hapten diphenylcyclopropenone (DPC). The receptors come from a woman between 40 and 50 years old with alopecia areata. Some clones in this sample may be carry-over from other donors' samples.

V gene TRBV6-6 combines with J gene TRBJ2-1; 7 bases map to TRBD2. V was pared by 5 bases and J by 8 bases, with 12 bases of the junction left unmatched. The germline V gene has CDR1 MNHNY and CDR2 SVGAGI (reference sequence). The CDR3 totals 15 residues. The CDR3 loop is CASSPRGLGHHEQFF. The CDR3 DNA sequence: TGTGCCAGCAGTCCCCGCGGACTAGGTCACCATGAGCAGTTCTTC.

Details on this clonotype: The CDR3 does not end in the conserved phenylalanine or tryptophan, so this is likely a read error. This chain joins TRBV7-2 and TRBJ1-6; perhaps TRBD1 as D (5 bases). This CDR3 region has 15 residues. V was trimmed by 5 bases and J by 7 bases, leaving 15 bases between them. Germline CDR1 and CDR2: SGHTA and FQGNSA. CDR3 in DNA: TGTGCCAGCAGCCTAAGCCAGGGCAGAAATTCACCCCTCCACGTT. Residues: CASSLSQGRNSPLHV.

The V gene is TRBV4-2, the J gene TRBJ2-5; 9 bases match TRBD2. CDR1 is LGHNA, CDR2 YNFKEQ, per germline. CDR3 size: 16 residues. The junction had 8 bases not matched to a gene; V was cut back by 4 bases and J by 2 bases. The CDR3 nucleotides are TGTGCCAGCAGCCCTGAGGCGACTAGCGGACAAGAGACCCAGTACTTC. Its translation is CASSPEATSGQETQYF.

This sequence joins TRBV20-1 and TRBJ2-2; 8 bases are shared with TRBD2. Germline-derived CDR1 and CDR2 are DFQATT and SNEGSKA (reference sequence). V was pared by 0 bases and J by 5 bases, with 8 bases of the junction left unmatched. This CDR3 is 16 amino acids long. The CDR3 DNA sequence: TGCAGTGCTAGAGATGCGCGGGCTAGCGGGACCGGGGAGCTGTTTTTT. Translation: CSARDARASGTGELFF.

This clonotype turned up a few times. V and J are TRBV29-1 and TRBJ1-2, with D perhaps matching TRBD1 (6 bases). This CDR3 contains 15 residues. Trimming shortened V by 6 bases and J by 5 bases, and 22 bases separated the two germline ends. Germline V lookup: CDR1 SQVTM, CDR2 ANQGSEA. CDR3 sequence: CSVARIASTGYGYTF. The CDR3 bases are TGCAGCGTAGCCCGAATCGCCAGCACAGGGTATGGCTACACCTTC.

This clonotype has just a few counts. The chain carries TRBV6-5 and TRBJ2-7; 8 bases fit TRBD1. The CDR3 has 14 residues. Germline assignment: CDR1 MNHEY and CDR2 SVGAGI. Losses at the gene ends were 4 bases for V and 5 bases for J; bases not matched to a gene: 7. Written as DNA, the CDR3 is TGTGCCAGCAGTTCCCTCAGGGGGCGAGACGAGCAGTACTTC. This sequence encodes CASSSLRGRDEQYF.

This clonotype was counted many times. The CDR3 DNA sequence: TGTGCCAGCAGCTTACCGGGGGCTCAAGAGACCCAGTACTTC. This encodes CASSLPGAQETQYF. The gene calls are TRBV7-9 and TRBJ2-5; D tentatively reads TRBD1 or TRBD2 (6 bases each). Trimming left V 2 bases short and J 2 bases short, with 9 bases between. CDR1 and CDR2 (germline): SEHNR, FQNEAQ (reference sequence). The CDR3 length is 14 residues.

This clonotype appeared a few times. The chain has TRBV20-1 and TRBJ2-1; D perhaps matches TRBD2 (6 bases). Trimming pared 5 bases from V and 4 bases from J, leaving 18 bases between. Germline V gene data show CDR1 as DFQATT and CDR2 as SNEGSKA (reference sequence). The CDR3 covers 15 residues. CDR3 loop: CSAARGRSGYNEQFF. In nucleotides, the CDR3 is TGCAGTGCTGCCCGAGGGAGGAGCGGGTACAATGAGCAGTTCTTC.

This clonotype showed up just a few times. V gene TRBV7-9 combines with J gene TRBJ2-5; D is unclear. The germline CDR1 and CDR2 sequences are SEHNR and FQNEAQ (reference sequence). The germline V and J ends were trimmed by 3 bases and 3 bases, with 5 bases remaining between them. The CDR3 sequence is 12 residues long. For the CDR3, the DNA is TGTGCCAGCAGCTTTGGGGAAGAGACCCAGTACTTC. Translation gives CASSFGEETQYF.

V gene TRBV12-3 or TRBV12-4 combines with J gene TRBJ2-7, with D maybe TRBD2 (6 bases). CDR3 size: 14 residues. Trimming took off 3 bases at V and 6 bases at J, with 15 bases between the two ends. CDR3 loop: CASSFGGGSVEQYF. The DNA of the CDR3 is TGTGCCAGCAGTTTCGGGGGTGGATCAGTCGAGCAGTACTTC.

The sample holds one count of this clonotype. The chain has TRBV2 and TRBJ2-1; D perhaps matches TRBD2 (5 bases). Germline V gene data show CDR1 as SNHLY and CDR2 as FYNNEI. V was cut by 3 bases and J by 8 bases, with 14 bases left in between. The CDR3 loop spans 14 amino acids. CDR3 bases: TGTGCCAGCAGTGAGTTGAGGGAGCTCGATGAGCAGTTCTTC. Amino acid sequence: CASSELRELDEQFF.

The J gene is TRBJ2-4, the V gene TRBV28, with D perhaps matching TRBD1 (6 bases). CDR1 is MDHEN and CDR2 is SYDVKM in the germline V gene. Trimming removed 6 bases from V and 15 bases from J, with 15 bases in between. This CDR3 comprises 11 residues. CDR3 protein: CASRAYRDTYF. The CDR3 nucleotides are TGTGCCAGCAGGGCATACAGGGATACGTACTTC.

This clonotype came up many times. CDR3 bases: TGTGCCATCAGTGAGTCGACGGATACGCAGTATTTT. Translation: CAISESTDTQYF. J is TRBJ2-3 and V is TRBV10-3; D gene uncertain. Germline values: CDR1 ENHRY, CDR2 SYGVKD. The CDR3 loop spans 12 amino acids. Trimming removed 0 bases at V and 6 bases at J, with 4 bases between.

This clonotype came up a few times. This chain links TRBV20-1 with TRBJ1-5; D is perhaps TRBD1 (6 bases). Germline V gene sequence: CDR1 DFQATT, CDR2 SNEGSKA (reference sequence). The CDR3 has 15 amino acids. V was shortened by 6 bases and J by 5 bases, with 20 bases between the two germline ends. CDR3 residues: CSAADGGQVDQPQHF. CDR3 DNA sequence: TGCAGTGCCGCGGACGGGGGGCAGGTGGATCAGCCCCAGCATTTT.

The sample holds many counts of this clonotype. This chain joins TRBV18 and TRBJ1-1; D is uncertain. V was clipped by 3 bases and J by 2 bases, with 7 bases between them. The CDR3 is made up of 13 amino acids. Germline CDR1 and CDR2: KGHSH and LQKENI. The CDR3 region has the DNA TGTGCCAGCTCACCGCGACAAAACACTGAAGCTTTCTTT. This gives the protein CASSPRQNTEAFF.

The chain's CDR3 is CASSRGQSSSFLNEKLFF. The CDR3, as DNA: TGTGCCAGCAGTAGGGGACAGAGTAGCTCCTTCCTTAATGAAAAACTGTTTTTT. V gene TRBV12-3 or TRBV12-4 combines with J gene TRBJ1-4; TRBD1 agrees at 7 bases. Trimming took 5 bases from V and 4 from J; bases not matched to a gene: 16. The CDR3 length is 18 residues.

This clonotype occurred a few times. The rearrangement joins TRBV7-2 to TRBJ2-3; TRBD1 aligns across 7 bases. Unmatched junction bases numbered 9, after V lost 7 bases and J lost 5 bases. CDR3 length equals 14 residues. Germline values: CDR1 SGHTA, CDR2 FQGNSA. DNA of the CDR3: TGTGCCAGCAACAGGGGCCCCTCAGGAGATACGCAGTATTTT. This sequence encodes CASNRGPSGDTQYF.

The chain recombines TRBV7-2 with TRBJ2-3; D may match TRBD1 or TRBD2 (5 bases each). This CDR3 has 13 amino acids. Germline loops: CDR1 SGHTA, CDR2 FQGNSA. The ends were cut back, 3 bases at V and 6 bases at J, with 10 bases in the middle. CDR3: CASSFPWDDTQYF. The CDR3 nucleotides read TGTGCCAGCAGCTTTCCCTGGGACGATACGCAGTATTTT.

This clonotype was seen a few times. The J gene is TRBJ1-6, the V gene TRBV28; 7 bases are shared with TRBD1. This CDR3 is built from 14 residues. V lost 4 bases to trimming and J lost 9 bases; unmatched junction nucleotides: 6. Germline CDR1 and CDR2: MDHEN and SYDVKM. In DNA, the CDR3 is TGTGCCAGCAGTTCGGGACAGAGTCGTTCACCCCTCCACTTT. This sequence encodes CASSSGQSRSPLHF.